A single sample gave rise to the 25 T cell receptor beta chains below, sequenced in a study of human T cells and chemical hapten exposure (dated by TCRdb to 2020 to 2022). The library was made by RACE. The sample was run on a NextSeq 500. TCRdb took the public reads, trimmed them with fastp at Q25, ran MiXCR for clone calling and kept in-frame beta chains. Each record represents a unique CDR3 protein, reported with the most common genes and DNA among its rows. This sample lists 300,000 to 400,000 distinct CDR3 sequences; about 7% were detected once. The ten most abundant clones make up 8% to 9% of the sample. Explained via the paper, the time point label denotes: patch test 1, 2 weeks after DPC sensitization. This specimen's treatment or condition label, per the study, means: therapeutic diphenylcyclopropenone sensitization with weekly scalp DPC. The sample in question was whole blood, obtained in connection with sensitization to the hapten diphenylcyclopropenone (DPC). These receptors were obtained from a woman between 18 and 29 years old with alopecia areata. Some clones in this sample may be carry-over from other donors' samples.

This clonotype has more than one count but fewer than ten. The rearrangement joins TRBV18 to TRBJ1-1, with D uncertain. This CDR3 has 15 residues. V lost 2 bases, J lost 2 bases, and 12 bases lay in between. The germline gives CDR1 KGHSH, CDR2 LQKENI. The CDR3 nucleotides are TGTGCCAGCTCACCAAGCGTGGGCCCTAACACTGAAGCTTTCTTT. Translated: CASSPSVGPNTEAFF.

In this sample, this clonotype turned up a few times. The chain combines TRBV7-2 with TRBJ2-2; 8 bases agree with TRBD1. The germline V gene has CDR1 SGHTA and CDR2 FQGNSA. The V and J ends lost 4 bases and 3 bases, in that order; junction bases with no gene match: 7. The CDR3 consists of 16 residues. The CDR3 DNA reads as TGTGCCAGCAGCTCGTCAGGGGGCGCTTACACCGGGGAGCTGTTTTTT. Protein sequence: CASSSSGGAYTGELFF.

The sample holds many counts of this clonotype. The rearrangement joins TRBV12-3 or TRBV12-4 to TRBJ2-3; D might be TRBD2 (5 bases). The CDR3 is made up of 15 amino acids. The V end was cut by 7 bases, the J end by 5 bases, with 19 bases between. Here the CDR3 DNA reads TGTGCCAGCACCAACCCGGCAGCGGCGGTAGATACGCAGTATTTT. Its translation is CASTNPAAAVDTQYF.

Worth noting for this clonotype: A much larger clone lies one base from this, so it may be a read error. CDR3 in amino acids: CAGSGTGILNTEAFF. The CDR3, as DNA: TGTGCCGGCAGTGGGACCGGGATACTGAACACTGAAGCTTTCTTT. The chain combines TRBV12-3 or TRBV12-4 with TRBJ1-1; a possible D gene is TRBD1 (5 bases). The CDR3 contains 15 residues.

In this sample, this clonotype turned up a few times. The chain carries TRBV3-1 and TRBJ2-3, with D uncertain. The CDR3 loop spans 12 amino acids. Trimming took 6 bases from V and 3 from J, leaving 7 bases between them. Germline loops: CDR1 LGHDT, CDR2 YNNKEL (reference sequence). In DNA form, the CDR3 reads TGTGCCAGCAGAAACTTAACAGATACGCAGTATTTT. It is translated as CASRNLTDTQYF.

This clonotype turned up a few times. The CDR3 sequence: CASSGGKDTEAFF. In nucleotides, the CDR3 is TGTGCCAGTTCTGGGGGGAAGGACACTGAAGCTTTCTTT. V usage is TRBV5-4 and J usage is TRBJ1-1, with D possibly being TRBD1 (5 bases). The CDR3 extends over 13 amino acids. Per germline, CDR1 SGHNT and CDR2 YYREEE (reference sequence). The germline V and J ends were trimmed by 8 bases and 3 bases, with 14 bases remaining between them.

V and J are TRBV12-5 and TRBJ1-1; possible D gene TRBD1, 5 bases. The CDR3 has 13 residues. V dropped 6 bases and J dropped 1 base, with 9 bases sitting between them. CDR1 and CDR2 from the germline V gene are LGHNT and FRNRAP. The CDR3 DNA reads as TGTGCTAGTGGGGGGACGGCGAACACTGAAGCTTTCTTT. Protein product: CASGGTANTEAFF.

The chain employs TRBV27 and TRBJ2-1; D perhaps matches TRBD2 (5 bases). CDR1 is MNHEY and CDR2 is SMNVEV in the germline V gene (reference sequence). V lost 2 bases, J lost 1 base, and 9 bases lay in between. The CDR3 is 15 amino acids. This CDR3 reads CASSLPDLSYNEQFF. The DNA for the CDR3 is TGTGCCAGCAGTTTACCGGACTTGTCCTACAATGAGCAGTTCTTC.

This clonotype appeared a few times. The chain has TRBV5-1 and TRBJ2-5; D uncertain. Germline values: CDR1 SGHRS, CDR2 YFSETQ. V was shortened by 1 base and J by 2 bases, with 12 bases between the two germline ends. The CDR3 totals 15 residues. In DNA form, the CDR3 reads TGCGCCAGCAGCTTGTCACCGAGGATTCAAGAGACCCAGTACTTC. Translated, it gives CASSLSPRIQETQYF.

This clonotype was picked up many times. The V and J genes are TRBV2 and TRBJ1-6; D is possibly TRBD1 (5 bases). V was cut by 11 bases and J by 5 bases, with 13 bases left in between. The CDR3 is 13 amino acids. CDR1 and CDR2 from the germline V gene are SNHLY and FYNNEI. Here the CDR3 DNA reads TGTGCCGGAACGACAGCAAATAATTCACCCCTCCACTTT. Amino acid sequence: CAGTTANNSPLHF.

This clonotype was seen more than once but under ten times. This chain links TRBV5-5 with TRBJ2-3; 8 nucleotides agree with TRBD2. The CDR3 length is 14 residues. The germline V gene has CDR1 SGHKS and CDR2 YYEKEE (reference sequence). Germline trimming cut 0 bases from V and 6 bases from J; bases unmatched to any gene: 3. The CDR3 DNA follows: TGTGCCAGCAGCTTGGCGGTAGCGGGGGATACGCAGTATTTT. This codes for CASSLAVAGDTQYF.

Ten or more counts support this clonotype. The chain employs TRBV24-1 and TRBJ2-6; TRBD1 might be the D (6 bases). Trimming stripped 5 bases from V and 1 base from J, with 8 bases between. Per germline, CDR1 KGHDR and CDR2 SFDVKD. The CDR3 consists of 15 residues. This chain's CDR3 is CATSGTVSGANVLTF. The CDR3 nucleotides are TGTGCCACCAGTGGGACAGTATCTGGGGCCAACGTCCTGACTTTC.

This clonotype was detected many times. The chain is built from TRBV11-2 and TRBJ2-3; 8 nucleotides align to TRBD2. The V gene's germline CDR1 is SGHAT and CDR2 FQNNGV. The CDR3 runs 14 residues. V lost 2 bases and J lost 8; bases outside the gene matches: 6. CDR3 in DNA: TGTGCCAGCAGCTTAAACAGCGGGGGCGGTACGCAGTATTTT. Residues: CASSLNSGGGTQYF.

At least ten counts were recorded for this clonotype. The V call is TRBV7-9, the J call TRBJ1-4, with TRBD1 as a possible D gene (6 bases). Trimming removed 5 bases at V and 3 bases at J, with 13 bases between. CDR3 size: 15 residues. In germline, CDR1 is SEHNR, CDR2 FQNEAQ (reference sequence). The CDR3 coding sequence is TGTGCCAGCAGCCCTCAGCAGGGGTCTAATGAAAAACTGTTTTTT. It yields the protein CASSPQQGSNEKLFF. Drawing the rest from reference TRBV7-9 and TRBJ1-4, the complete variable domain is DTGVSQNPRHKITKRGQNVTFRCDPISEHNRLYWYRQTLGQGPEFLTYFQNEAQLEKSRLLSDRFSAERPKGSFSTLEIQRTEQGDSAMYLCASSPQQGSNEKLFFGSGTQLSVL.

This chain links TRBV6-2 or TRBV6-3 with TRBJ2-3; D remains unclear. Trimming stripped 2 bases from V and 8 bases from J, with 8 bases between. The CDR3 is 12 amino acids. Germline CDR1 reads MNHEY; CDR2 reads SVGEGT. The CDR3 protein is CASSYGTGTQYF. The CDR3 nucleotides are TGTGCCAGCAGTTACGGTACGGGTACGCAGTATTTT.

Here the CDR3 DNA reads TGTGCCAGCAGCGTAGAGGCCACAGGGCTAGGGGTTACGCAGTATTTT. This translates into CASSVEATGLGVTQYF. The chain links TRBV9 to TRBJ2-3; TRBD1 might be the D (6 bases). Germline assignment: CDR1 SGDLS and CDR2 YYNGEE. The ends were cut back, 0 bases at V and 8 bases at J, with 19 bases in the middle. The CDR3 extends over 16 amino acids.

This clonotype was seen more than once but under ten times. The J gene is TRBJ1-2, the V gene TRBV18; TRBD1 matches at 12 bases. The J segment lost 1 base and the V segment lost 3 bases, leaving 6 bases of the junction unmatched. This CDR3 comprises 17 residues. Germline V gene lookup returns CDR1 KGHSH and CDR2 LQKENI. In nucleotides, the CDR3 is TGTGCCAGCTCACCCCCTTGGGACAGGGGGCGTAACTATGGCTACACCTTC. Translated, it gives CASSPPWDRGRNYGYTF.

V and J are TRBV6-5 and TRBJ1-5; unclear D gene. V was clipped by 1 base and J by 7 bases, with 20 bases between them. Germline lookup yields CDR1 MNHEY and CDR2 SVGAGI. The CDR3 loop spans 17 amino acids. This chain's CDR3 is CASSYLNIRYTTQPQHF. For the CDR3, the DNA is TGTGCCAGCAGTTACTTGAATATCCGGTACACCACACAGCCCCAGCATTTT.

This clonotype was observed a handful of times. The chain joins TRBV6-1 to TRBJ2-3; 11 nucleotides align to TRBD2. Germline values: CDR1 MNHNS, CDR2 SASEGT. The CDR3 is 19 residues long. V gave up 2 bases and J gave up 0 bases; unmatched junction bases: 10. The CDR3 protein is CASSELAGGLMASTDTQYF. Here the CDR3 DNA reads TGTGCCAGCAGTGAACTAGCGGGGGGCCTGATGGCTAGCACAGATACGCAGTATTTT.

This clonotype was observed a few times. The chain couples TRBV7-9 to TRBJ1-3; no clear D. V was clipped by 5 bases and J by 0 bases, with 17 bases between them. CDR1 and CDR2 (germline): SEHNR, FQNEAQ (reference sequence). This CDR3 contains 17 residues. This chain's CDR3 is CASSTEDGSYSGNTIYF. The CDR3 nucleotides are TGTGCCAGCAGCACGGAGGACGGTTCCTACTCTGGAAACACCATATATTTT.

The chain recombines TRBV7-6 with TRBJ1-1, with D uncertain. This CDR3 has 13 amino acids. Germline V gene data show CDR1 as SGHVS and CDR2 as FNYEAQ. V lost 5 bases to trimming and J lost 3 bases, with 10 bases between them. The CDR3 reads CASSPRGYTEAFF. DNA of the CDR3: TGTGCCAGCAGCCCCAGAGGGTACACTGAAGCTTTCTTT. Variable domain in full (rest from reference TRBV7-6 and TRBJ1-1): GAGVSQSPRYKVTKRGQDVALRCDPISGHVSLYWYRQALGQGPEFLTYFNYEAQQDKSGLPNDRFSAERPEGSISTLTIQRTEQRDSAMYRCASSPRGYTEAFFGQGTRLTVV.

This clonotype turned up a few times. The chain combines TRBV4-3 with TRBJ2-1, with TRBD2 matching over 11 bases. The CDR3 totals 16 residues. From germline, CDR1 is LGHNA and CDR2 YSLEER. J was trimmed by 8 bases and V by 0 bases; bases with no gene match: 6. The CDR3 DNA is TGCGCCAGCAGCCAAGATGCTAGCGGGGGGCAGTATGAGCAGTTCTTC. Residues: CASSQDASGGQYEQFF.

This clonotype was seen at least ten times. V gene TRBV10-3 combines with J gene TRBJ2-3, with TRBD2 matching 7 bases. Germline CDR1 ENHRY, CDR2 SYGVKD. Germline trimming cut 6 bases from V and 2 bases from J; bases unmatched to any gene: 11. The CDR3 sequence is 16 residues long. In nucleotides, the CDR3 is TGTGCCATCAGGCCCGGAGGTAGCGGGCTCACAGATACGCAGTATTTT. The encoded protein is CAIRPGGSGLTDTQYF.

This clonotype was counted ten times or more. V is TRBV6-5 and J is TRBJ2-7; TRBD1 agrees at 9 bases. Germline CDR1 is MNHEY and CDR2 is SVGAGI. The CDR3 is 15 residues long. The V gene end was trimmed by 5 bases and the J gene end by 3 bases; junction bases not matched to a gene: 8. CDR3 sequence (DNA): TGTGCCAGCAGTCCCTCGGGACAGGGAGTCTACGAGCAGTACTTC. The encoded protein is CASSPSGQGVYEQYF.

This clonotype was observed a handful of times. The V call is TRBV6-2 or TRBV6-3, the J call TRBJ2-3; D gene unclear. CDR3 length: 15 amino acids. Trimming removed 2 bases at V and 4 bases at J, with 13 bases between. Germline V gene lookup returns CDR1 MNHEY and CDR2 SVGEGT. CDR3 amino acids: CASSYHQPGADTQYF. CDR3 sequence (DNA): TGTGCCAGCAGTTACCACCAGCCGGGCGCAGATACGCAGTATTTT.